The 26 T cell receptor beta chains presented below share a single source sample, sequenced in a study of T-cell reconstitution after alpha-beta-depleted transplantation in children (dated by TCRdb to 2016 to 2017). The library was built by means of PCR. These reads were obtained on an Illumina HiSeq 2500. TCR library preparation used molecular barcoding, with unique molecular identifiers applied to normalize quantification of the TCRbeta repertoire. In-frame beta chains were kept once TCRdb had trimmed the public reads at Q25 with fastp and called clones with MiXCR. Under each unique CDR3 protein, matching rows form one entry showing the most common genes and DNA. The sample records some 350,000 distinct CDR3 sequences, 10% of which are singletons. Of the sample, 2% to 3% falls within the top ten clones. The source was PBMCs from the stem cell graft donor, collected from the stem cell graft. These receptors were obtained from a human donor who donated a stem cell graft to a child with acute lymphoblastic leukemia.

The chain couples TRBV20-1 to TRBJ2-3; 9 bases match TRBD1. V trimming: 5 bases; J trimming: 4 bases; junction bases outside the gene matches: 13. The V gene's germline CDR1 is DFQATT and CDR2 SNEGSKA (reference sequence). The CDR3 has 16 amino acids. The DNA of the CDR3 is TGCAGTGCTTCTGTGCCGGGACAGGGAGGTGCAGATACGCAGTATTTT. Translating gives CSASVPGQGGADTQYF.

This clonotype was recorded a few times. The V call is TRBV27, the J call TRBJ2-4; D is undetermined. The CDR3 loop spans 13 amino acids. CDR1 is MNHEY and CDR2 is SMNVEV in the germline V gene (reference sequence). Deletions cut 3 bases from V and 5 bases from J, with 8 bases between. The CDR3, as DNA: TGTGCCAGCAGTTTCCGGGCAGAAAACATTCAGTACTTC. Translated: CASSFRAENIQYF.

This chain links TRBV27 with TRBJ1-2, with unresolved D. The V end was cut by 10 bases, the J end by 8 bases, with 17 bases between. From germline, CDR1 is MNHEY and CDR2 SMNVEV (reference sequence). The CDR3 covers 12 residues. The CDR3 loop is CATHTPPAGYTF. CDR3 nucleotide sequence: TGTGCCACCCATACACCACCGGCGGGCTACACCTTC.

This sequence joins TRBV6-5 and TRBJ2-1, with 11 nucleotides matching TRBD2. Germline CDR1 is MNHEY and CDR2 is SVGAGI. The CDR3 sequence is 17 residues long. The junction had 9 bases not matched to a gene; V was cut back by 4 bases and J by 4 bases. CDR3 sequence (DNA): TGTGCCAGCAGTTCGACGTTAGCGGGAGGGCCGTACAATGAGCAGTTCTTC. It translates to CASSSTLAGGPYNEQFF.

This clonotype was counted only a few times. The chain carries TRBV7-2 and TRBJ2-3; 7 bases agree with TRBD2. The trim removed 4 bases at V and 2 bases at J, leaving 6 bases unmatched. CDR3 length: 15 amino acids. Germline V gene sequence: CDR1 SGHTA, CDR2 FQGNSA. This chain's CDR3 is CASSSLAVITDTQYF. CDR3 nucleotides: TGTGCCAGCAGCTCTCTAGCGGTTATCACAGATACGCAGTATTTT.

This chain uses TRBV20-1 with TRBJ2-3; D remains unclear. Germline V gene lookup returns CDR1 DFQATT and CDR2 SNEGSKA (reference sequence). V lost 3 bases to trimming and J lost 4 bases, with 14 bases between them. The CDR3 length is 14 residues. CDR3 loop: CSARILGWADTQYF. In nucleotides, the CDR3 is TGCAGTGCTAGGATTTTGGGTTGGGCAGATACGCAGTATTTT.

V usage is TRBV5-1 and J usage is TRBJ2-3; no clear D gene. This CDR3 is built from 15 residues. Germline CDR1 reads SGHRS; CDR2 reads YFSETQ. The V end was cut by 0 bases, the J end by 4 bases, with 12 bases between. CDR3 loop: CASSLGASSADTQYF. Here the CDR3 DNA reads TGCGCCAGCAGCTTGGGGGCTAGTAGTGCAGATACGCAGTATTTT.

The chain links TRBV27 to TRBJ2-1; possible D gene TRBD1, 6 bases. This CDR3 has 13 amino acids. CDR1 and CDR2 from the germline V gene are MNHEY and SMNVEV (reference sequence). V was clipped by 3 bases and J by 8 bases, with 11 bases between them. CDR3 DNA sequence: TGTGCCAGCAGTTTGGTAGGGGGACATGAGCAGTTCTTC. Its translation: CASSLVGGHEQFF.

This clonotype was observed at least ten times. The chain combines TRBV19 with TRBJ2-1; D possibly uses TRBD1 or TRBD2 (5 bases each). Between the trimmed V and J ends, which lost 5 bases and 1 base, there was a span of 18 bases. The CDR3 contains 17 residues. Germline loops: CDR1 LNHDA, CDR2 SQIVND (reference sequence). CDR3: CASSPGTDPLSYNEQFF. CDR3 in DNA: TGTGCCAGTAGTCCTGGGACGGACCCCTTGTCCTACAATGAGCAGTTCTTC.

This clonotype was seen only a few times. The chain links TRBV27 to TRBJ2-7; unclear D gene. This CDR3 contains 18 residues. Germline values: CDR1 MNHEY, CDR2 SMNVEV (reference sequence). The V gene lost 5 bases and the J gene lost 2 bases, with 25 bases spanning the gap. The CDR3 protein is CASSPRAKGPVPTYEQYF. The CDR3 nucleotides read TGTGCCAGCAGTCCACGTGCCAAGGGTCCTGTTCCGACCTACGAGCAGTACTTC.

This clonotype was recorded at least ten times. The J gene is TRBJ2-1, the V gene TRBV4-3; the match to TRBD2 covers 10 bases. CDR1 and CDR2 from the germline V gene are LGHNA and YSLEER. This CDR3 region has 16 residues. V shed 0 bases and J 4 bases; nucleotides not matched to a gene: 3. CDR3 coding DNA: TGCGCCAGCAGCCAAGATAGGACTAGCGGTTACAATGAGCAGTTCTTC. As protein: CASSQDRTSGYNEQFF.

This clonotype was recorded a few times. The rearrangement uses TRBV2 and TRBJ2-7, with D tentatively TRBD1 or TRBD2 (6 bases each). The CDR3 sequence is 17 residues long. Germline lookup yields CDR1 SNHLY and CDR2 FYNNEI. V was trimmed by 6 bases and J by 2 bases, leaving 23 bases between them. The CDR3 spells CASRRPQTTGTPYEQYF. CDR3 DNA sequence: TGTGCCAGCAGGCGCCCACAGACTACAGGGACTCCCTACGAGCAGTACTTC.

This clonotype was detected many times. The chain couples TRBV4-1 to TRBJ1-1, with D tentatively TRBD1 (6 bases). From germline, CDR1 is MGHRA and CDR2 YSYEKL. The CDR3 sequence is 15 residues long. V gave up 0 bases and J gave up 0 bases, with 8 bases separating them. This chain's CDR3 is CASSQEKGVNTEAFF. The CDR3 coding sequence is TGCGCCAGCAGCCAAGAGAAGGGGGTGAACACTGAAGCTTTCTTT.

This clonotype has only a few counts. The chain joins TRBV7-3 to TRBJ2-5; 7 bases fit TRBD1. The V and J ends lost 4 bases and 4 bases, in that order; junction bases with no gene match: 9. This CDR3 is built from 15 residues. Germline V gene lookup returns CDR1 SGHTA and CDR2 FQGTGA. The CDR3 DNA reads as TGTGCCAGCAGCTCCACGACAGGGCCGGGAGAGACCCAGTACTTC. This codes for CASSSTTGPGETQYF.

The rearrangement joins TRBV20-1 to TRBJ1-2, with D possibly matching TRBD1 (6 bases). The CDR3 is made up of 13 amino acids. Germline V gene lookup returns CDR1 DFQATT and CDR2 SNEGSKA (reference sequence). V dropped 0 bases and J dropped 6 bases, with 11 bases sitting between them. CDR3 coding DNA: TGCAGTGCTAGAGATGGGGCAGGGGATGGCTACACCTTC. The encoded protein is CSARDGAGDGYTF.

The rearrangement links TRBV12-3 or TRBV12-4 to TRBJ1-1; D is perhaps TRBD1 (5 bases). Deletions cut 5 bases from V and 3 bases from J, with 22 bases between. The CDR3 is made up of 17 amino acids. The CDR3 DNA reads TGTGCCAGCAGTCCCATCGGGGGGTTGCATATGCACACTGAAGCTTTCTTT. Translated: CASSPIGGLHMHTEAFF.

This clonotype was detected many times. The genes are TRBV7-2 and TRBJ2-1; 12 nucleotides match TRBD2. Germline V lookup: CDR1 SGHTA, CDR2 FQGNSA. CDR3 size: 15 residues. With V trimmed by 5 bases and J by 8 bases, 7 bases remained unmatched. The DNA of the CDR3 is TGTGCCAGCAGCCTACTAGCGGGAGGATTCGATGAGCAGTTCTTC. This translates into CASSLLAGGFDEQFF.

At least ten counts were recorded for this clonotype. The rearrangement joins TRBV12-3 or TRBV12-4 to TRBJ1-3, with D perhaps TRBD1 (5 bases). V was cut by 6 bases and J by 7 bases, with 7 bases left in between. CDR3 size: 11 residues. The CDR3 nucleotides are TGTGCCAGCAGCCGGGGGAACACCATATATTTT. Translation gives CASSRGNTIYF.

This clonotype has just a few counts. The gene calls are TRBV5-1 and TRBJ2-3, with D perhaps matching TRBD2 (6 bases). Germline loops: CDR1 SGHRS, CDR2 YFSETQ. V lost 4 bases, J lost 2 bases, and 14 bases lay in between. The CDR3 runs 15 residues. The CDR3, as DNA: TGCGCCAGCAGCGACCGGGACTCTCTCACAGATACGCAGTATTTT. This translates into CASSDRDSLTDTQYF. The whole variable domain, remainder taken from reference TRBV5-1 and TRBJ2-3, is KAGVTQTPRYLIKTRGQQVTLSCSPISGHRSVSWYQQTPGQGLQFLFEYFSETQRNKGNFPGRFSGRQFSNSRSEMNVSTLELGDSALYLCASSDRDSLTDTQYFGPGTRLTVL.

This clonotype has a handful of counts. The chain recombines TRBV6-1 with TRBJ2-7; tentatively, D is TRBD1 or TRBD2 (5 bases each). Germline lookup yields CDR1 MNHNS and CDR2 SASEGT. This CDR3 contains 14 residues. V dropped 2 bases and J dropped 3 bases, with 11 bases sitting between them. DNA of the CDR3: TGTGCCAGCAGTGAATTAGGGACGGTCTACGAGCAGTACTTC. Translating gives CASSELGTVYEQYF.

The V call is TRBV29-1, the J call TRBJ2-5; tentatively, D is TRBD1 or TRBD2 (6 bases each). Per the germline V gene, CDR1 is SQVTM and CDR2 is ANQGSEA. This CDR3 comprises 14 residues. Trimming left V 6 bases short and J 4 bases short, with 18 bases between. CDR3 nucleotide sequence: TGCAGCGTACCCGCGCGAGGGGGAGGAGAGACCCAGTACTTC. Translated, it gives CSVPARGGGETQYF.

This clonotype was detected a few times. This chain joins TRBV15 and TRBJ1-6, with TRBD1 matching 7 bases. V was pared by 2 bases and J by 9 bases, with 10 bases of the junction left unmatched. The germline V gene has CDR1 LNHNV and CDR2 YYDKDF (reference sequence). The CDR3 runs 16 residues. The CDR3 protein is CATSRMRQGFASPLHF. DNA for the CDR3: TGTGCCACCAGCAGAATGAGACAGGGTTTCGCTTCACCCCTCCACTTT.

The table lists this clonotype with many counts. The chain combines TRBV11-2 with TRBJ2-7; tentatively, D is TRBD2 (5 bases). The ends were cut back, 7 bases at V and 3 bases at J, with 13 bases in the middle. The CDR3 covers 13 residues. Germline CDR1 SGHAT, CDR2 FQNNGV. The CDR3 sequence is CASNGLQFYEQYF. For the CDR3, the DNA is TGTGCCAGCAACGGACTCCAGTTCTACGAGCAGTACTTC.

This chain joins TRBV9 and TRBJ2-6; D remains ambiguous. The germline V gene encodes CDR1 SGDLS and CDR2 YYNGEE. The CDR3 extends over 15 amino acids. Trimming pared 0 bases from V and 0 bases from J, leaving 4 bases between. The CDR3 coding sequence is TGTGCCAGCAGCGTAGAAAGCTCTGGGGCCAACGTCCTGACTTTC. Translation gives CASSVESSGANVLTF.

The J gene is TRBJ2-7, the V gene TRBV7-9; 11 nucleotides line up with TRBD2. CDR3 length: 16 residues. Germline loops: CDR1 SEHNR, CDR2 FQNEAQ (reference sequence). With V trimmed by 1 base and J by 5 bases, 7 bases remained unmatched. CDR3 in amino acids: CASSLVGLAGQDEQYF. DNA of the CDR3: TGTGCCAGCAGCTTAGTTGGACTAGCGGGTCAAGACGAGCAGTACTTC.

The table lists this clonotype with a few counts. The chain recombines TRBV27 with TRBJ2-7; TRBD1 agrees at 10 bases. The ends lost 6 bases at V and 6 bases at J; junction bases unmatched: 5. Germline lookup yields CDR1 MNHEY and CDR2 SMNVEV (reference sequence). The CDR3 length is 13 residues. The CDR3 sequence: CASRGTGVGEQYF. CDR3 DNA sequence: TGTGCCAGCAGGGGGACAGGGGTGGGCGAGCAGTACTTC.